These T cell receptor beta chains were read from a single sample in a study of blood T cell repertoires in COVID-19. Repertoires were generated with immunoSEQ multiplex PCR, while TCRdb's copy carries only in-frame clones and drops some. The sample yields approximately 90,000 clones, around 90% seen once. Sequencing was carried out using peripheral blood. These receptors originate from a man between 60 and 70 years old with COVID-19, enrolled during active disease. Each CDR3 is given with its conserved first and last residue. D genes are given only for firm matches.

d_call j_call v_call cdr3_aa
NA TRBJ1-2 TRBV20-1 CSAPKPYGYTF
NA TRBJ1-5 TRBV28 CASSEFGTDPYSNQPQHF
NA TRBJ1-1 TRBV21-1 CASSIERHQAFF
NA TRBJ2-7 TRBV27 CASSFKVSASGYEQYF
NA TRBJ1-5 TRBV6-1 CASSDSRDQPQHF
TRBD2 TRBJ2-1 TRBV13 CASSFRILANEQFF
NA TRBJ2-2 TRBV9 CASSSPGAPSDTGELFF
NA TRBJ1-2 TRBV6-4 CASSDSSGGQTSGYTF
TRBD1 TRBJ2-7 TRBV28 CATLLQGDSYEQYF
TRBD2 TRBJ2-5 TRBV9 CASSVGLAGEVETQYF
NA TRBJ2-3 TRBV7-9 CASSSSSGGTDTQYF
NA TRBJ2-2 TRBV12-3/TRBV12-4 CASSFYPGELFF
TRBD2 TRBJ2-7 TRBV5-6 CASSLGLGGRAQGEQYF
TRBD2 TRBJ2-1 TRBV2 CASSDSRAPRGEQFF
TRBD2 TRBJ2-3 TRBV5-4 CASSRVEGGDADTQYF
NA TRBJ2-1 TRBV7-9 CASSLDGNEQFF
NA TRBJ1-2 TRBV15 CATSRQGRNGYTF
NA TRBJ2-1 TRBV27 CASGVRYNEQFF
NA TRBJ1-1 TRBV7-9 CASSLDWGRVEGLNTEAFF
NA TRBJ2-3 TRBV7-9 CASSLLGDTQYF
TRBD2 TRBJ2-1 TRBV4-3 CASSQQREGDEQFF
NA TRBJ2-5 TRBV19 CASSPQALVRSEETQYF
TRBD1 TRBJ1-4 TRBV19 CASNPDRGAEKLFF
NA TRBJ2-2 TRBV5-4 CASSLRAGNTGELFF
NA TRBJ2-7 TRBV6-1 CASSEVNRDGEQYF
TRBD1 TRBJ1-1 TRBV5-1 CASSLSLEAGGIGEAFF
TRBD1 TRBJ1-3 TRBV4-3 CASSQGTGSGNTIYF
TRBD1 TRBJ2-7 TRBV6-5 CASSYGNRGHYEQYF
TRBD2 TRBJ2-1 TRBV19 CASGRLAEYNEQFF
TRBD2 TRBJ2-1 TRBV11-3 CASSFRLAGLNEQFF
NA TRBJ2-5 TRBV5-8 CASSLGRTQYF
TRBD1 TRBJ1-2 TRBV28 CAIYQGTAYGYTF
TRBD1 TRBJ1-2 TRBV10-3 CAISGTGTPANYGYTF
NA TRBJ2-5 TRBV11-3 CASSPTGAQETQYF
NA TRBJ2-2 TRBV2 CASTQGGRYTGELFF